This T cell receptor beta chain was recorded in a study of CD8 T cells in Susac syndrome. With 0 bases clipped from V and 5 bases from J, the junction kept 4 bases outside the gene matches. CDR1 is MNHEY, CDR2 SVGAGI, per germline. The CDR3 spans 15 residues. It was with random hexamers that roughly 0.5 to 1 ug RNA was reverse transcribed. Amplification of TCR beta CDR3 spanned 54 Vbeta and 13 Jbeta via immunoSEQ multiplex PCR. TCRdb analysed the immunoSEQ multiplex PCR reads with MiXCR anew, one entry per CDR3 protein. The table lists 150,000 to 190,000 distinct CDR3 sequences, 95% of them singletons.

The source material was CD4+ T cells from PBMCs. The rearrangement joins TRBV6-5 to TRBJ2-1, with 7 bases that match TRBD2. The TCR originated in a human donor with Susac syndrome. The CDR3 reads CASSYSLTSHNEQFF. The CDR3 bases are TGTGCCAGCAGTTACTCCCTGACTAGCCACAATGAGCAGTTCTTC.